This T cell receptor beta chain derives from a study of beta chain features in type 1 diabetes. Sequenced material consisted of expressed TCRB transcripts (all of the isolated RNA was reverse transcribed). An average about 3.8 million reads came from naive, central memory and regulatory T cell samples. The repertoire was sequenced with immunoSEQ multiplex PCR; TCRdb's copy has only in-frame clones and lacks some. The sample records 38,000 or so clones, about 64% being singletons. Germline V gene data show CDR1 as SQVTM and CDR2 as ANQGSEA. J lost 2 bases, V lost 6 bases, and 10 bases had no gene match. The CDR3 has 15 amino acids.

The origin of this receptor is a woman aged 30 to 39 in good health. Sequenced material: Tregs from blood. This chain links TRBV29-1 with TRBJ2-7; 10 nucleotides line up with TRBD1. CDR3 DNA: TGCAGCGTGAAAACCGGGACAGGGGCCGCCTACGAGCAGTACTTC. It yields the protein CSVKTGTGAAYEQYF.